A single sample gave rise to the 17 T cell receptor beta chains below, sequenced in a study of shared clonotypes between healthy human individuals. Some clones are missing from TCRdb's copy, which holds only in-frame ones; the method was immunoSEQ multiplex PCR. The sample consists of some 800,000 clones, over 90% of them appearing once. The naive CD8 population came from CD45RO-negative cells selected for CCR7, without terminally differentiated effector memory CD45RA+ cells. Material for sequencing was naive CD8+ T cells sorted from blood. The receptors shown here come from a man younger than 40 in good health.

This clone showed up just once. The V gene is TRBV11-2, the J gene TRBJ2-1; TRBD2 might be the D (7 bases). The CDR3 totals 14 residues. CDR1 and CDR2 from the germline V gene are SGHAT and FQNNGV. Deletions cut 7 bases from V and 7 bases from J, with 17 bases between. CDR3 region: CASTWEGGGNEQFF. CDR3 bases: TGTGCCAGCACCTGGGAAGGGGGAGGGAATGAGCAGTTCTTC.

This clone has only one observation. The J gene is TRBJ1-5, the V gene TRBV27; D remains unclear. Germline lookup yields CDR1 MNHEY and CDR2 SMNVEV (reference sequence). Trimming removed 5 bases from V and 2 bases from J, with 13 bases in between. The CDR3 contains 15 residues. CDR3 region: CASSGWPPGNQPQHF. CDR3 DNA sequence: TGTGCCAGCAGTGGCTGGCCTCCCGGCAATCAGCCCCAGCATTTT.

V usage is TRBV2 and J usage is TRBJ2-7; the match to TRBD1 covers 8 bases. The CDR3 length is 15 residues. Germline lookup yields CDR1 SNHLY and CDR2 FYNNEI. V lost 3 bases and J lost 3; bases outside the gene matches: 7. The CDR3 nucleotides read TGTGCCAGCAGTGATGGGGGACAGGAGAACTACGAGCAGTACTTC. This gives the protein CASSDGGQENYEQYF.

The chain combines TRBV28 with TRBJ2-7; 7 bases match TRBD1. The CDR3 contains 13 residues. The germline V gene encodes CDR1 MDHEN and CDR2 SYDVKM. Unmatched junction bases numbered 6, after V lost 6 bases and J lost 4 bases. CDR3 DNA sequence: TGTGCCAGCAGGCAACAGGGGAAGTACGAGCAGTACTTC. This translates into CASRQQGKYEQYF.

The chain has TRBV7-3 and TRBJ1-1; D is uncertain. Germline-derived CDR1 and CDR2 are SGHTA and FQGTGA. This CDR3 region has 13 residues. With 1 base removed from V and 5 bases from J, the gap between germline ends came to 8 bases. CDR3 in DNA: TGTGCCAGCAGCTTAAATCTGGGGACTGAAGCTTTCTTT. Amino acids: CASSLNLGTEAFF.

This chain uses TRBV27 with TRBJ2-7, with D unclear. Germline V CDR1 and CDR2: MNHEY, SMNVEV (reference sequence). CDR3 length: 15 amino acids. The V gene lost 1 base and the J gene lost 2 bases, with 12 bases spanning the gap. The CDR3 protein is CASSLFTATPYEQYF. The CDR3 coding sequence is TGTGCCAGCAGTTTATTCACAGCGACGCCCTACGAGCAGTACTTC.

The gene calls are TRBV5-6 and TRBJ2-1; 7 nucleotides align to TRBD2. The CDR3 sequence is 17 residues long. V lost 0 bases and J lost 2; bases outside the gene matches: 8. The germline CDR1 and CDR2 sequences are SGHDT and YYEEEE. Here the CDR3 DNA reads TGTGCCAGCAGCTTGGAAGGCGGGAGCCTTACCTACAATGAGCAGTTCTTC. It yields the protein CASSLEGGSLTYNEQFF.

This clone was detected only once. V gene TRBV2 combines with J gene TRBJ2-7; D gene unclear. Germline-derived CDR1 and CDR2 are SNHLY and FYNNEI. Trimming took 10 bases from V and 3 from J, leaving 13 bases between them. The CDR3 has 12 amino acids. CDR3 nucleotides: TGTGCCACCAAAACCAGAGGCTACGAGCAGTACTTC. Its translation is CATKTRGYEQYF. Full variable domain (rest looked up from reference TRBV2 and TRBJ2-7): EPEVTQTPSHQVTQMGQEVILRCVPISNHLYFYWYRQILGQKVEFLVSFYNNEISEKSEIFDDQFSVERPDGSNFTLKIRSTKLEDSAMYFCATKTRGYEQYFGPGTRLTVT.

The gene calls are TRBV27 and TRBJ2-7; TRBD2 aligns across 13 bases. CDR3 size: 16 residues. Germline V gene data show CDR1 as MNHEY and CDR2 as SMNVEV (reference sequence). V shed 5 bases and J 7 bases; nucleotides not matched to a gene: 11. The CDR3 DNA sequence: TGTGCCAGCAGTACCCTCGGACTAGCGGGAGTGAAAGAGCAGTACTTC. Protein sequence: CASSTLGLAGVKEQYF.

The chain couples TRBV27 to TRBJ2-7; 7 nucleotides agree with TRBD2. In germline, CDR1 is MNHEY, CDR2 SMNVEV (reference sequence). This CDR3 contains 15 residues. The J segment lost 2 bases and the V segment lost 10 bases, leaving 14 bases of the junction unmatched. The CDR3 loop reads CATMPSGGRTYEQYF. CDR3 nucleotides: TGTGCCACCATGCCCTCGGGGGGTAGGACCTACGAGCAGTACTTC.

J is TRBJ2-7 and V is TRBV11-2; D remains ambiguous. Trimming shortened V by 3 bases and J by 6 bases, and 12 bases separated the two germline ends. This CDR3 region has 13 residues. Germline assignment: CDR1 SGHAT and CDR2 FQNNGV. In DNA form, the CDR3 reads TGTGCCAGCAGCTTTGAGGTTTCTGTCGAGCAGTACTTC. Residues: CASSFEVSVEQYF.

Worth noting for this clone: This sample includes further DNA sequences coding for the same CDR3. The chain couples TRBV27 to TRBJ1-1, with D tentatively TRBD1 (5 bases). This CDR3 spans 13 amino acids. Germline V gene sequence: CDR1 MNHEY, CDR2 SMNVEV (reference sequence). Trimming shortened V by 3 bases and J by 3 bases, and 8 bases separated the two germline ends. The CDR3 loop is CASSLGPDTEAFF. CDR3 sequence (DNA): TGTGCCAGCAGTTTGGGGCCTGACACTGAAGCTTTCTTT.

The CDR3 loop reads CASSQVSFGSEQYF. For the CDR3, the DNA is TGCGCCAGCAGCCAAGTATCCTTCGGCTCGGAGCAGTACTTC. V and J are TRBV4-3 and TRBJ2-7; D ambiguous. Looked up from germline, CDR1 is LGHNA and CDR2 is YSLEER. V was cut by 1 base and J by 7 bases, with 14 bases left in between. CDR3 length: 14 residues.

The chain has TRBV10-3 and TRBJ2-5, with D perhaps TRBD1 or TRBD2 (6 bases each). Germline V gene data show CDR1 as ENHRY and CDR2 as SYGVKD. The CDR3 sequence is 16 residues long. The V end was cut by 6 bases, the J end by 0 bases, with 17 bases between. The CDR3 DNA follows: TGTGCCATCAGGAGGGGGGTTCTACCGGACCAAGAGACCCAGTACTTC. Its protein is CAIRRGVLPDQETQYF.

This rearrangement joins TRBV28 to TRBJ1-1; D remains unclear. Germline V gene lookup returns CDR1 MDHEN and CDR2 SYDVKM. The CDR3 length is 18 residues. Trimming cost V 3 bases and J 1 base, with 21 bases left between them. The CDR3 DNA is TGTGCCAGCAGTTTTGAGCGATTGGAGATGACCCGGAACACTGAAGCTTTCTTT. The encoded protein is CASSFERLEMTRNTEAFF.

The chain uses TRBV4-1 and TRBJ2-5; D is ambiguous. The CDR3 runs to 15 residues. Germline V CDR1 and CDR2: MGHRA, YSYEKL. V lost 3 bases and J 0 bases, leaving 11 bases between the germline ends. The chain's CDR3 is CASSQITAYQETQYF. CDR3 nucleotides: TGCGCCAGCAGCCAGATTACAGCGTACCAAGAGACCCAGTACTTC.

The gene calls are TRBV4-1 and TRBJ2-1, with TRBD2 identical over 9 bases. The CDR3 is 17 amino acids. Germline V gene lookup returns CDR1 MGHRA and CDR2 YSYEKL. V shed 2 bases, J shed 4 bases, and the junction held 9 bases outside the gene matches. CDR3 sequence reads: CASSQNLPTSGYNEQFF. In nucleotides, the CDR3 is TGCGCCAGCAGCCAAAACCTCCCGACTAGCGGATACAATGAGCAGTTCTTC.